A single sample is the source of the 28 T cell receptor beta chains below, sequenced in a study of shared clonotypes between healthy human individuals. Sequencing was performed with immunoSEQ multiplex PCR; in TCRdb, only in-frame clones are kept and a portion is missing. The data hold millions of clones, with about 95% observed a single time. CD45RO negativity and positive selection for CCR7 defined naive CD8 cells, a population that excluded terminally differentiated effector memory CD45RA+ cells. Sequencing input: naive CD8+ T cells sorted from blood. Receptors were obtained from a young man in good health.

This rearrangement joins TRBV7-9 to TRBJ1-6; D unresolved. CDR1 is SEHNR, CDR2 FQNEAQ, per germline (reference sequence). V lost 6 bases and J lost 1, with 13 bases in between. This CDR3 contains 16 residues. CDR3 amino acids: CASSREVPSYNSPLHF. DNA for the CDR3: TGTGCCAGCAGTCGTGAAGTCCCTTCCTATAATTCACCCCTCCACTTT.

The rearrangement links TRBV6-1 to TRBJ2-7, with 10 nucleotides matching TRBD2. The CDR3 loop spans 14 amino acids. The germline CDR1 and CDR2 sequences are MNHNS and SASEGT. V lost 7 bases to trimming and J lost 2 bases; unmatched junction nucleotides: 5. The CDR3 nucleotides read TGTGCCAGCACTGCAGCGGGGGGGGCCTACGAGCAGTACTTC. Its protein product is CASTAAGGAYEQYF.

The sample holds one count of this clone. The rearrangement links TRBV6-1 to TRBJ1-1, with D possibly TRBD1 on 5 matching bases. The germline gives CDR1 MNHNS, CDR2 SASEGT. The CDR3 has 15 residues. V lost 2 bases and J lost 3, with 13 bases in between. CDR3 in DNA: TGTGCCAGCAGTGAAACTCGCCAGGGCTACACTGAAGCTTTCTTT. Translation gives CASSETRQGYTEAFF.

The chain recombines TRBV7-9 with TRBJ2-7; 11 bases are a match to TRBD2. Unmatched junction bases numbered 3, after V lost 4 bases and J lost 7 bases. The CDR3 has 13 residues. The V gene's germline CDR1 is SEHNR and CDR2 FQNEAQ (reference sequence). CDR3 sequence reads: CASSSTSGGEQYF. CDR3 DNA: TGTGCCAGCAGCTCAACTAGCGGGGGAGAGCAGTACTTC.

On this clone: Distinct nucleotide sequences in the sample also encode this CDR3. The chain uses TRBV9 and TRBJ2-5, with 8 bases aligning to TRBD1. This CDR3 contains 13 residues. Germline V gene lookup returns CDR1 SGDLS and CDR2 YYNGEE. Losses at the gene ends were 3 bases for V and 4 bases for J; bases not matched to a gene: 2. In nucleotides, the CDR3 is TGTGCCAGCAGCGAAGACAGGGGAGAGACCCAGTACTTC. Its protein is CASSEDRGETQYF.

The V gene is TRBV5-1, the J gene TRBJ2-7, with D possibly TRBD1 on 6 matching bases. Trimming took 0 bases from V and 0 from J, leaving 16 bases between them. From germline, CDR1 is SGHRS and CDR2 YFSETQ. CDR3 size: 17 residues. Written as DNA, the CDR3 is TGCGCCAGCAGCTTGGCCGAGGGGGAATTCAACTCCTACGAGCAGTACTTC. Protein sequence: CASSLAEGEFNSYEQYF.

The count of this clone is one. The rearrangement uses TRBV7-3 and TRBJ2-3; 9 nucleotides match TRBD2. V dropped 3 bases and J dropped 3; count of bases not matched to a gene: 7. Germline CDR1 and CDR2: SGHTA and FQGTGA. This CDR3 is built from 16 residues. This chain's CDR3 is CASSLRTSAGTDTQYF. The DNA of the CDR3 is TGTGCCAGCAGCTTGAGGACTAGCGCGGGGACAGATACGCAGTATTTT.

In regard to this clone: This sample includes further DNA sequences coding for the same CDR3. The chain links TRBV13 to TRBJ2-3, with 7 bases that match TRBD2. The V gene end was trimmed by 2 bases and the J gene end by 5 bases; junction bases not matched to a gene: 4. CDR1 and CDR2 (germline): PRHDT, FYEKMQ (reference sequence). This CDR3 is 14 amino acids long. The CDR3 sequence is CASSLLAGEDTQYF. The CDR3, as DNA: TGTGCCAGCAGCTTACTTGCGGGAGAAGATACGCAGTATTTT.

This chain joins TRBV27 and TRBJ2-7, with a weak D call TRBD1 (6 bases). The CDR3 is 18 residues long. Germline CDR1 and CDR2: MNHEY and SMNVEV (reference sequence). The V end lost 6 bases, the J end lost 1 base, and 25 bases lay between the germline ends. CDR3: CASSLTTQRTARSYEQYF. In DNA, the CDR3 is TGTGCCAGCAGCCTGACGACCCAGCGGACAGCTAGATCCTACGAGCAGTACTTC.

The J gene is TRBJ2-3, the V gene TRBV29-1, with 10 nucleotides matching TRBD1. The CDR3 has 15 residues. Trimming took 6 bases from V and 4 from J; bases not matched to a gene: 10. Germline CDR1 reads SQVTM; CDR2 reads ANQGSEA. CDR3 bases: TGCAGCGTAAAGCCGGGACAGGGGATCGCAGATACGCAGTATTTT. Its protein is CSVKPGQGIADTQYF.

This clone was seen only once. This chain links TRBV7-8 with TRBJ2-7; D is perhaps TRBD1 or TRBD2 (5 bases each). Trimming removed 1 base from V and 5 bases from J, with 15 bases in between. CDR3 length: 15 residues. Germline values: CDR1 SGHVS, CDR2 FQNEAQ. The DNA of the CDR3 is TGTGCCAGCAGCTTAGAAGGCGCAGGGACCAACGAGCAGTACTTC. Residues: CASSLEGAGTNEQYF.

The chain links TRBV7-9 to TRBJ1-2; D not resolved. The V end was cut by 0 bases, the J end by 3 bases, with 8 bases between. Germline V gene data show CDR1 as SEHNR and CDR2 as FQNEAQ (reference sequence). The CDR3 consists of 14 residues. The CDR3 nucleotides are TGTGCCAGCAGCTTAGCCAGTAAGGACTATGGCTACACCTTC. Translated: CASSLASKDYGYTF. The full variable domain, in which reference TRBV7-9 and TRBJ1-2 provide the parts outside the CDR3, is DTGVSQNPRHKITKRGQNVTFRCDPISEHNRLYWYRQTLGQGPEFLTYFQNEAQLEKSRLLSDRFSAERPKGSFSTLEIQRTEQGDSAMYLCASSLASKDYGYTFGSGTRLTVV.

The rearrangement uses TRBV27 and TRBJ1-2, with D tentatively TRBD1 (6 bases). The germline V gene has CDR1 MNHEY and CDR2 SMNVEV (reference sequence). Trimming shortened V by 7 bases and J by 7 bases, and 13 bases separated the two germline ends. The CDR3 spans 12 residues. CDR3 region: CASMSGAGGYTF. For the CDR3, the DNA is TGTGCCAGCATGTCGGGGGCGGGTGGCTACACCTTC.

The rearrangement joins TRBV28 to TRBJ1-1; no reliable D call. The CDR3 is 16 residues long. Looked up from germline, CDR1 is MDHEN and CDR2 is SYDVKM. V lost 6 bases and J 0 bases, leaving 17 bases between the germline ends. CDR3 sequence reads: CASSLLADLLNTEAFF. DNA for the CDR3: TGTGCCAGCAGCCTCCTCGCAGACCTATTGAACACTGAAGCTTTCTTT.

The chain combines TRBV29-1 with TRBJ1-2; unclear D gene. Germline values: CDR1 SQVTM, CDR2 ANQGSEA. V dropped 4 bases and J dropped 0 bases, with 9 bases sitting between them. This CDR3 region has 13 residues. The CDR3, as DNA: TGCAGCGTTGTTTCGGTTACTAACTATGGCTACACCTTC. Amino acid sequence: CSVVSVTNYGYTF.

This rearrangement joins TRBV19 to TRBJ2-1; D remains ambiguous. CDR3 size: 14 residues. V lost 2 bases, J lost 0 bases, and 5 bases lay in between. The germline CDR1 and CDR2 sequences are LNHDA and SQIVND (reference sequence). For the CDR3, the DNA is TGTGCCAGTAGTATACAGAGCTCCTACAATGAGCAGTTCTTC. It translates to CASSIQSSYNEQFF.

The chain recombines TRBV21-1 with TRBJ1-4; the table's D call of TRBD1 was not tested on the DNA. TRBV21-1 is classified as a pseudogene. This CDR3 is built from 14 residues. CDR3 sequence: CASSKGQGHEKLFF. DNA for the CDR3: TGTGCCAGCAGCAAGGGACAGGGTCATGAAAAACTGTTTTTT.

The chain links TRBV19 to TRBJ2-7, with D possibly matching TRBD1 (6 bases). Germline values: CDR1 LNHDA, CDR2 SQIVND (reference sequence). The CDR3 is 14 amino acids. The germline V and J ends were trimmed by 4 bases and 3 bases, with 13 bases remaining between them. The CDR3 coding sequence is TGTGCCAGTAGTACCTATCAGGGGAGCTACGAGCAGTACTTC. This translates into CASSTYQGSYEQYF.

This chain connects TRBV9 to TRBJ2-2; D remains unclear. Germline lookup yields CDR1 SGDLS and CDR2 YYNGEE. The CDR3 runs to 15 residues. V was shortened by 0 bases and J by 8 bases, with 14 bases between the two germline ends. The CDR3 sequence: CASSVGTSNKGELFF. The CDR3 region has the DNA TGTGCCAGCAGCGTAGGCACGTCGAACAAGGGGGAGCTGTTTTTT.

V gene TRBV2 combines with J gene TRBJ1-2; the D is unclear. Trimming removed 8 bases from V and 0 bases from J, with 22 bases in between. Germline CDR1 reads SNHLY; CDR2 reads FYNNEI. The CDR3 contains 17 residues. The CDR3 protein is CASLRTLDTYTNYGYTF. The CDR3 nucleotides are TGTGCCAGCCTCCGTACCCTAGACACCTATACTAACTATGGCTACACCTTC.

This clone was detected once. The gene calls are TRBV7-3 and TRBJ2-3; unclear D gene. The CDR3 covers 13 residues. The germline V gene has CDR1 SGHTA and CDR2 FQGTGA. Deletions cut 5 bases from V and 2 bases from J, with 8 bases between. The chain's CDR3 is CASSLSFTDTQYF. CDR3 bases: TGTGCCAGCAGCCTGTCATTCACAGATACGCAGTATTTT. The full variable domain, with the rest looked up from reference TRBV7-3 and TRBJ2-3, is GAGVSQTPSNKVTEKGKYVELRCDPISGHTALYWYRQSLGQGPEFLIYFQGTGAADDSGLPNDRFFAVRPEGSVSTLKIQRTERGDSAVYLCASSLSFTDTQYFGPGTRLTVL.

The CDR3 spells CASSYSRASGGELFF. The CDR3 nucleotides read TGTGCCAGCAGTTACTCAAGGGCTTCGGGCGGGGAGCTGTTTTTT. The genes are TRBV6-5 and TRBJ2-2; D is unresolved. V was trimmed by 0 bases and J by 7 bases, leaving 12 bases between them. The length of the CDR3 is 15 residues. Germline V gene lookup returns CDR1 MNHEY and CDR2 SVGAGI.

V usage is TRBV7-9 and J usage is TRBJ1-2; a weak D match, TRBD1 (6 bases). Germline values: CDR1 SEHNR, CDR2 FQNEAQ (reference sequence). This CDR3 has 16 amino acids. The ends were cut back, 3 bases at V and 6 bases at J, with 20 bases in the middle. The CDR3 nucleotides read TGTGCCAGCAGCTTTCGACGACAGGAAACACAGGATGGCTACACCTTC. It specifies CASSFRRQETQDGYTF.

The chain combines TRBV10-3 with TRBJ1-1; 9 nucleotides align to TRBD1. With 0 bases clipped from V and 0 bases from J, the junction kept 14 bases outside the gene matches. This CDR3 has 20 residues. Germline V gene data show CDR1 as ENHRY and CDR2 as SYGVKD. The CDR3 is CAISESEGHRGRNLNTEAFF. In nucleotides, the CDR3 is TGTGCCATCAGTGAGTCGGAAGGGCACAGGGGGCGAAATTTGAACACTGAAGCTTTCTTT.

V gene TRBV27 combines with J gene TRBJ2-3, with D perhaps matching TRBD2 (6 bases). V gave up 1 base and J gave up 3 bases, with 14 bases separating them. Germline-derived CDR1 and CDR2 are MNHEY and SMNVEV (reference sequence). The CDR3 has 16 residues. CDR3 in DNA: TGTGCCAGCAGTTTATGGGGCCAGCGGGTTACAGATACGCAGTATTTT. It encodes CASSLWGQRVTDTQYF.

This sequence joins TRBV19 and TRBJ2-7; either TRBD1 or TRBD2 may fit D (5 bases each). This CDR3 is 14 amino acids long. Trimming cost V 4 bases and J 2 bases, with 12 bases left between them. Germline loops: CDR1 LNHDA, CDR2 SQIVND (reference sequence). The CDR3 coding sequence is TGTGCCAGTAGTACCCGGGACGTAGCCTACGAGCAGTACTTC. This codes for CASSTRDVAYEQYF.

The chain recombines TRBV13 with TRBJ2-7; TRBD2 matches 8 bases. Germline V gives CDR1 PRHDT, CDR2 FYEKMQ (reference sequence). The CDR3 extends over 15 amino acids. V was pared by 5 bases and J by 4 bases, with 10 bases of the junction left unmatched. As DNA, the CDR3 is TGTGCCAGCAGCCGGGAGGGCAGGGAGGAGTACGAGCAGTACTTC. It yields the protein CASSREGREEYEQYF.

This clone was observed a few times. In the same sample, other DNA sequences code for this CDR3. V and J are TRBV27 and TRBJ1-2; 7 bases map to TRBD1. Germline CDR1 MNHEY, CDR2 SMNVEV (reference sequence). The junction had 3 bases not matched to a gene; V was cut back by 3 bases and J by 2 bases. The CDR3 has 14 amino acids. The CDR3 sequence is CASSFRGPNYGYTF. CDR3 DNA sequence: TGTGCCAGCAGTTTTAGGGGGCCCAACTATGGCTACACCTTC.